The sequence of this T cell receptor beta chain was determined in a study of T-cell reconstitution after alpha-beta-depleted transplantation in children. CDR1 is MGHRA and CDR2 is YSYEKL in the germline V gene. The CDR3 has 15 residues. V lost 0 bases to trimming and J lost 2 bases, with 10 bases between them. The library targeted TCRbeta and was prepared with unique molecular identifiers. TCRdb passed the PCR reads through MiXCR, listing each CDR3 protein once. The table shows 300,000 to 400,000 distinct CDR3 sequences, with roughly 15% occurring only once. This rearrangement joins TRBV4-1 to TRBJ2-5; TRBD1 is a possible D gene (6 bases). The receptor was derived from a human donor who donated a stem cell graft to a child with Fanconi anemia. This material consisted of PBMCs, taken from the stem cell graft. The CDR3 is CASSQDSTGQETQYF. Here the CDR3 DNA reads TGCGCCAGCAGCCAAGATTCGACAGGTCAAGAGACCCAGTACTTC.